These 28 T cell receptor beta chains originate from one sample sequenced in a study of blood T cell repertoires in COVID-19. TCRdb keeps only in-frame clones here, not all; method: immunoSEQ multiplex PCR. The sample yields approximately 240,000 clones, roughly 82% seen once. Sequenced material: peripheral blood. These receptors all stem from a woman of 80 years or more with active or convalescent COVID-19.

This clone was counted once. V usage is TRBV29-1 and J usage is TRBJ1-6; TRBD1 matches 8 bases. Germline V gene data show CDR1 as SQVTM and CDR2 as ANQGSEA. The CDR3 sequence is 14 residues long. V was clipped by 4 bases and J by 7 bases; unmatched bases: 6. The CDR3, as DNA: TGCAGCGTTGCGTTGGGACAGGAGAATTCACCCCTCCACTTT. Its protein is CSVALGQENSPLHF.

Details on this clone: A junction end diverges from the germline sequence, so it may reflect a read error. V gene TRBV5-1 combines with J gene TRBJ2-3; TRBD2 aligns across 9 bases. This CDR3 comprises 18 residues. Germline CDR1 is SGHRS and CDR2 is YFSETQ. The CDR3 protein is CASSSSTTSGISIDTQYF. The CDR3, as DNA: TGCGCCAGCAGCTCTTCCACGACTAGCGGAATCAGCATAGATACGCAGTATTTT.

The chain employs TRBV4-1 and TRBJ2-2, with 7 bases identical to TRBD2. Germline CDR1 MGHRA, CDR2 YSYEKL. The CDR3 length is 15 residues. Losses at the gene ends were 4 bases for V and 5 bases for J; bases not matched to a gene: 7. The CDR3: CASSLAGLHTGELFF. The CDR3 DNA is TGCGCCAGCAGCCTAGCGGGCTTACATACCGGGGAGCTGTTTTTT.

The rearrangement links TRBV7-9 to TRBJ2-2; no clear D gene. The V and J ends lost 6 bases and 1 base respectively, with 6 bases between them. This CDR3 comprises 13 residues. CDR1 is SEHNR, CDR2 FQNEAQ, per germline (reference sequence). The DNA of the CDR3 is TGTGCCAGCAGTTCGGGGAACACCGGGGAGCTGTTTTTT. The encoded protein is CASSSGNTGELFF.

The chain has TRBV28 and TRBJ2-3, with D uncertain. The germline CDR1 and CDR2 sequences are MDHEN and SYDVKM. Trimming removed 7 bases from V and 1 base from J, with 9 bases in between. There are 13 residues in the CDR3. The CDR3 bases are TGTGCCAGCAACTTCCAGGGCACAGATACGCAGTATTTT. It translates to CASNFQGTDTQYF. Together with reference TRBV28 and TRBJ2-3, the CDR3 gives the full variable domain: DVKVTQSSRYLVKRTGEKVFLECVQDMDHENMFWYRQDPGLGLRLIYFSYDVKMKEKGDIPEGYSVSREKKERFSLILESASTNQTSMYLCASNFQGTDTQYFGPGTRLTVL.

V and J are TRBV6-5 and TRBJ1-2; D is unresolved. This CDR3 contains 14 residues. Deletions cut 3 bases from V and 0 bases from J, with 8 bases between. CDR1 is MNHEY, CDR2 SVGAGI, per germline. CDR3 sequence reads: CASSYGPANYGYTF. CDR3 bases: TGTGCCAGCAGTTATGGGCCAGCTAACTATGGCTACACCTTC.

The chain links TRBV18 to TRBJ1-5, with 11 bases aligning to TRBD1. With 2 bases clipped from V and 7 bases from J, the junction kept 7 bases outside the gene matches. Looked up from germline, CDR1 is KGHSH and CDR2 is LQKENI. The CDR3 has 16 amino acids. In nucleotides, the CDR3 is TGTGCCAGCTCACCAAAGGACAGGGGGCATCGGCAGCCCCAGCATTTT. It translates to CASSPKDRGHRQPQHF. The whole variable domain, filled in from reference TRBV18 and TRBJ1-5, reads NAGVMQNPRHLVRRRGQEARLRCSPMKGHSHVYWYRQLPEEGLKFMVYLQKENIIDESGMPKERFSAEFPKEGPSILRIQQVVRGDSAAYFCASSPKDRGHRQPQHFGDGTRLSIL.

The chain combines TRBV7-2 with TRBJ2-1; 8 bases line up with TRBD2. V was pared by 3 bases and J by 3 bases, with 4 bases of the junction left unmatched. The germline CDR1 and CDR2 sequences are SGHTA and FQGNSA. The CDR3 runs 15 residues. The CDR3 loop reads CASSFASGGYNEQFF. The CDR3 DNA follows: TGTGCCAGCAGCTTCGCCAGCGGGGGCTACAATGAGCAGTTCTTC.

There are a few counts of this clone. The chain joins TRBV2 to TRBJ1-5; D is perhaps TRBD1 (6 bases). The V gene lost 4 bases and the J gene lost 1 base, with 11 bases spanning the gap. CDR3 size: 15 residues. From germline, CDR1 is SNHLY and CDR2 FYNNEI. Written as DNA, the CDR3 is TGTGCCAGCAGTGCGGAGACAGGCAGCAATCAGCCCCAGCATTTT. Amino acid sequence: CASSAETGSNQPQHF.

The V gene is TRBV19, the J gene TRBJ2-2; weak D call: TRBD1 (5 bases). The CDR3 is made up of 17 amino acids. Between the trimmed V and J ends, which lost 3 bases and 5 bases, there was a span of 19 bases. Germline V gene lookup returns CDR1 LNHDA and CDR2 SQIVND (reference sequence). The CDR3 loop is CASSMGRRDLLTGELFF. CDR3 in DNA: TGTGCCAGTAGTATGGGTCGCAGGGATCTGTTGACCGGGGAGCTGTTTTTT.

This chain uses TRBV6-5 with TRBJ2-1; TRBD2 aligns across 7 bases. Germline V gene sequence: CDR1 MNHEY, CDR2 SVGAGI. This CDR3 is built from 14 residues. J gave up 4 bases and V 7 bases, and 7 bases lay outside the gene matches. This CDR3 is CASTAGLQYNEQFF. CDR3 DNA sequence: TGTGCCAGCACCGCGGGACTACAATACAATGAGCAGTTCTTC.

V usage is TRBV7-9 and J usage is TRBJ2-1; TRBD2 matches at 12 bases. The V and J ends lost 3 bases and 4 bases, in that order; junction bases with no gene match: 13. Looked up from germline, CDR1 is SEHNR and CDR2 is FQNEAQ (reference sequence). CDR3 length: 19 amino acids. The DNA of the CDR3 is TGTGCCAGCAGCTTGATATCCTGGGCTAGCGGGGGGGTTTACAATGAGCAGTTCTTC. It translates to CASSLISWASGGVYNEQFF.

V is TRBV10-3 and J is TRBJ1-2; TRBD1 is a possible D gene (5 bases). V was pared by 0 bases and J by 5 bases, with 7 bases between. Germline loops: CDR1 ENHRY, CDR2 SYGVKD. The CDR3 runs to 13 residues. DNA for the CDR3: TGTGCCATCAGTGAGTCAAGGGGATATGGCTACACCTTC. It is translated as CAISESRGYGYTF.

The sample holds a few counts of this clone. This chain joins TRBV5-1 and TRBJ2-2; 9 nucleotides align to TRBD2. CDR3 length: 17 residues. V shed 7 bases, J shed 3 bases, and the junction held 13 bases outside the gene matches. Germline V gene sequence: CDR1 SGHRS, CDR2 YFSETQ. In DNA, the CDR3 is TGCGCCAGCGCGGGGAGCATAGCGGGGGCCTACACCGGGGAGCTGTTTTTT. This gives the protein CASAGSIAGAYTGELFF.

This chain joins TRBV7-9 and TRBJ2-5; no clear D gene. From germline, CDR1 is SEHNR and CDR2 FQNEAQ (reference sequence). The CDR3 spans 14 residues. The V gene lost 2 bases and the J gene lost 1 base, with 8 bases spanning the gap. CDR3 loop: CASSLSYTQETQYF. CDR3 DNA: TGTGCCAGCAGCTTATCGTACACCCAAGAGACCCAGTACTTC.

The gene calls are TRBV5-1 and TRBJ2-2, with a weak D call TRBD1 (6 bases). Germline assignment: CDR1 SGHRS and CDR2 YFSETQ. The ends were cut back, 4 bases at V and 5 bases at J, with 18 bases in the middle. The CDR3 is 16 amino acids. CDR3 in DNA: TGCGCCAGCAGCGGAACCGGGACAAAAGGGACCGGGGAGCTGTTTTTT. It is translated as CASSGTGTKGTGELFF.

The chain couples TRBV2 to TRBJ1-1; D is possibly TRBD1 (6 bases). Trimming removed 5 bases from V and 1 base from J, with 14 bases in between. This CDR3 is 15 amino acids long. The germline V gene encodes CDR1 SNHLY and CDR2 FYNNEI. CDR3 sequence: CASSYEGHENTEAFF. The CDR3 DNA sequence: TGTGCCAGCAGTTACGAGGGACACGAGAACACTGAAGCTTTCTTT.

This chain links TRBV7-8 with TRBJ2-5, with 14 bases fitting TRBD2. V dropped 7 bases and J dropped 7; count of bases not matched to a gene: 8. Germline lookup yields CDR1 SGHVS and CDR2 FQNEAQ. The CDR3 consists of 15 residues. CDR3 amino acids: CASTAGTSGRRTQYF. The CDR3 nucleotides are TGTGCCAGCACCGCCGGGACTAGCGGGAGACGGACCCAGTACTTC.

This clone was seen a handful of times. V gene TRBV5-1 combines with J gene TRBJ2-1, with 8 bases identical to TRBD1. Trimming at V came to 0 bases and at J to 8 bases, leaving 16 bases not matched to a gene. Germline V gene data show CDR1 as SGHRS and CDR2 as YFSETQ. The CDR3 has 18 amino acids. CDR3 region: CASSLGTQVLQGADEQFF. The CDR3 DNA is TGCGCCAGCAGCTTGGGGACGCAGGTCTTGCAGGGGGCGGATGAGCAGTTCTTC.

J is TRBJ2-2 and V is TRBV11-3; perhaps TRBD1 as D (6 bases). The V end was cut by 5 bases, the J end by 0 bases, with 13 bases between. The CDR3 covers 16 residues. CDR1 and CDR2 (germline): SGHNT, YENEEA. The CDR3 DNA reads TGTGCCAGCAGCGTGACAGGCGCCTCGAACACCGGGGAGCTGTTTTTT. Translation gives CASSVTGASNTGELFF.

The chain is built from TRBV5-6 and TRBJ2-7; tentatively, D is TRBD2 (6 bases). The germline V gene has CDR1 SGHDT and CDR2 YYEEEE. Trimming cost V 4 bases and J 6 bases, with 26 bases left between them. The CDR3 sequence is 17 residues long. The CDR3 loop is CASSPKASGGALSEQYF. Written as DNA, the CDR3 is TGTGCCAGCAGCCCCAAAGCATCAGGCGGGGCTCTCAGCGAGCAGTACTTC. The whole variable domain, remainder taken from reference TRBV5-6 and TRBJ2-7, is DAGVTQSPTHLIKTRGQQVTLRCSPKSGHDTVSWYQQALGQGPQFIFQYYEEEERQRGNFPDRFSGHQFPNYSSELNVNALLLGDSALYLCASSPKASGGALSEQYFGPGTRLTVT.

The chain combines TRBV5-1 with TRBJ2-1; 7 bases line up with TRBD2. The CDR3 has 16 residues. The trim removed 5 bases at V and 4 bases at J, leaving 12 bases unmatched. Germline lookup yields CDR1 SGHRS and CDR2 YFSETQ. CDR3 protein: CASSSTPTSVYNEQFF. The CDR3 DNA is TGCGCCAGCAGTTCTACCCCTACTAGCGTGTACAATGAGCAGTTCTTC. Filled out from reference TRBV5-1 and TRBJ2-1, the complete variable domain reads KAGVTQTPRYLIKTRGQQVTLSCSPISGHRSVSWYQQTPGQGLQFLFEYFSETQRNKGNFPGRFSGRQFSNSRSEMNVSTLELGDSALYLCASSSTPTSVYNEQFFGPGTRLTVL.

The genes are TRBV10-3 and TRBJ2-1; 9 nucleotides match TRBD1. The J segment lost 10 bases and the V segment lost 4 bases, leaving 5 bases of the junction unmatched. The CDR3 extends over 13 amino acids. CDR1 and CDR2 from the germline V gene are ENHRY and SYGVKD. The CDR3 reads CAISAGTGREQFF. CDR3 nucleotides: TGTGCCATCAGTGCGGGGACAGGGCGCGAGCAGTTCTTC.

The chain couples TRBV18 to TRBJ2-1, with TRBD1 matching over 8 bases. The CDR3 spans 16 residues. Germline trimming cut 4 bases from V and 4 bases from J; bases unmatched to any gene: 9. The germline CDR1 and CDR2 sequences are KGHSH and LQKENI. In DNA form, the CDR3 reads TGTGCCAGCTCACACGACCAGGGGGCCGGGTACAATGAGCAGTTCTTC. Translated: CASSHDQGAGYNEQFF.

The chain combines TRBV12-5 with TRBJ2-5, with D tentatively TRBD2 (6 bases). The CDR3 is 18 residues long. Germline CDR1 LGHNT, CDR2 FRNRAP. The ends were cut back, 2 bases at V and 0 bases at J, with 19 bases in the middle. In DNA, the CDR3 is TGTGCTAGTGGTTTGCCTAACCTAAAAGGGACTCACCAAGAGACCCAGTACTTC. Its translation is CASGLPNLKGTHQETQYF.

The chain combines TRBV7-6 with TRBJ1-5, with D possibly TRBD1 on 5 matching bases. Trimming took off 2 bases at V and 6 bases at J, with 11 bases between the two ends. The CDR3 sequence is 14 residues long. The germline V gene encodes CDR1 SGHVS and CDR2 FNYEAQ. The CDR3 region is CASSLSQGIQPQHF. CDR3 bases: TGTGCCAGCAGCTTATCCCAGGGTATTCAGCCCCAGCATTTT. Filled out from reference TRBV7-6 and TRBJ1-5, the complete variable domain reads GAGVSQSPRYKVTKRGQDVALRCDPISGHVSLYWYRQALGQGPEFLTYFNYEAQQDKSGLPNDRFSAERPEGSISTLTIQRTEQRDSAMYRCASSLSQGIQPQHFGDGTRLSIL.

The chain combines TRBV18 with TRBJ2-7; 7 bases are shared with TRBD1. V was pared by 2 bases and J by 3 bases, with 4 bases of the junction left unmatched. The CDR3 loop spans 14 amino acids. The germline V gene encodes CDR1 KGHSH and CDR2 LQKENI. The chain's CDR3 is CASSPTRDSYEQYF. The DNA for the CDR3 is TGTGCCAGCTCACCAACAAGGGACAGCTACGAGCAGTACTTC.

The chain uses TRBV28 and TRBJ1-2, with D unresolved. CDR1 MDHEN and CDR2 SYDVKM come from the germline V gene. V was pared by 7 bases and J by 8 bases, with 20 bases between. This CDR3 contains 14 residues. DNA for the CDR3: TGTGCCAGCAACGACTACATTGGGGTGGGAGGCTACACCTTC. Translated, it gives CASNDYIGVGGYTF.